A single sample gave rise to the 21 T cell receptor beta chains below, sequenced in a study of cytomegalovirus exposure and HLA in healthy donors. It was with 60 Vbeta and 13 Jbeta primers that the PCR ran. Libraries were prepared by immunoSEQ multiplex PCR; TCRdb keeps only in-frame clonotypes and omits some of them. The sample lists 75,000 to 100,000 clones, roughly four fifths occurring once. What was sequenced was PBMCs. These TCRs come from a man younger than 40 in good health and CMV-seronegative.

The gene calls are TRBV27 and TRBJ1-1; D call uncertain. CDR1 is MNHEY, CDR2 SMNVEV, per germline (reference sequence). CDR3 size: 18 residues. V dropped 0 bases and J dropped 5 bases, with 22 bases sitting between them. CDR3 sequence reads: CASSLSRGVSGILTEAFF. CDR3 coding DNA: TGTGCCAGCAGTTTATCCCGCGGGGTTTCGGGTATACTAACTGAAGCTTTCTTT.

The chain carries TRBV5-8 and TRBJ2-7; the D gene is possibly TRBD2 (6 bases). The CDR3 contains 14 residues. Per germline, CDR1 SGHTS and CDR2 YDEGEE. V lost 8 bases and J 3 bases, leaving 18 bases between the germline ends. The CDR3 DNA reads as TGTGCCAGTCTTAGACGGGACTCTTTCTACGAGCAGTACGTC. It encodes CASLRRDSFYEQYV.

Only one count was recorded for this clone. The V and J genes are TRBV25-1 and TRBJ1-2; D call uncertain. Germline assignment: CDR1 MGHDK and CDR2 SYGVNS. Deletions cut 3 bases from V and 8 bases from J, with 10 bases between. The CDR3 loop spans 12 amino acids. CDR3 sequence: CASSETGQGYTF. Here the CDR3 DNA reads TGTGCCAGCAGTGAGACGGGTCAGGGCTACACCTTC.

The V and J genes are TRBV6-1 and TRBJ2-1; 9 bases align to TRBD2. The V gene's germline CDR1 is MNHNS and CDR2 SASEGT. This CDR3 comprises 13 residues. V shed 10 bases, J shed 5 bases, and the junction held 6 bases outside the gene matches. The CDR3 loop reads CATGLARNNEQFF. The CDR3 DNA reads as TGTGCCACAGGACTAGCGCGAAACAATGAGCAGTTCTTC.

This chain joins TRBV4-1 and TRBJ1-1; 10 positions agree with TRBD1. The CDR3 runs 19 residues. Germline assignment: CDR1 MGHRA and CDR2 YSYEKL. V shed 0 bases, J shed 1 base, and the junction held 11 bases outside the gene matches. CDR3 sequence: CASSQDQTGQGGTNTEAFF. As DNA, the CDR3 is TGCGCCAGCAGCCAAGACCAAACCGGACAGGGGGGAACGAACACTGAAGCTTTCTTT.

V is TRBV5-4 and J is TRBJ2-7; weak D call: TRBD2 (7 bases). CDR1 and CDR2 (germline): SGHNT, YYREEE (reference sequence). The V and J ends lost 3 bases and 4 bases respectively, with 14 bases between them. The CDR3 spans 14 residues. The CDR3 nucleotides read TGTGCCAGCAGCTGGGGGAGGGGGGGATACGAGCAGTACTTC. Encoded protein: CASSWGRGGYEQYF.

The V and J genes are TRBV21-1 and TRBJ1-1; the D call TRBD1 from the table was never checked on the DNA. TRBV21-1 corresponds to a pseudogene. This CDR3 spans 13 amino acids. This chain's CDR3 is CASSKAGETEAFF. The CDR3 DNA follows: TGTGCCAGCAGCAAGGCAGGGGAAACTGAAGCTTTCTTT.

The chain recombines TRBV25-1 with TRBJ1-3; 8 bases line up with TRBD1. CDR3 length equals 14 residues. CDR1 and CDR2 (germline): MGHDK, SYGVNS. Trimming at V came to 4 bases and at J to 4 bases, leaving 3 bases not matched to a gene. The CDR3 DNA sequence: TGTGCCAGCAGTGGGACAGGGAAGGGAAACACCATATATTTT. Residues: CASSGTGKGNTIYF.

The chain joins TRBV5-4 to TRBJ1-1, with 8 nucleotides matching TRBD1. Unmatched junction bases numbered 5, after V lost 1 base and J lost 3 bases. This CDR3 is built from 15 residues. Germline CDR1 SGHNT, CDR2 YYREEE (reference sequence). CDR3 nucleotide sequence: TGTGCCAGCAGCTTGAGTAACAGGGGGGACACTGAAGCTTTCTTT. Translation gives CASSLSNRGDTEAFF.

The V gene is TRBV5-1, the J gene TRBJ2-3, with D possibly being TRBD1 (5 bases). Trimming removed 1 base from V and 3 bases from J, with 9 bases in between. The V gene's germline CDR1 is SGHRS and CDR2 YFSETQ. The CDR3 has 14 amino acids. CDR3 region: CASSLWGETDTQYF. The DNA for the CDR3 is TGCGCCAGCAGCTTGTGGGGCGAAACAGATACGCAGTATTTT.

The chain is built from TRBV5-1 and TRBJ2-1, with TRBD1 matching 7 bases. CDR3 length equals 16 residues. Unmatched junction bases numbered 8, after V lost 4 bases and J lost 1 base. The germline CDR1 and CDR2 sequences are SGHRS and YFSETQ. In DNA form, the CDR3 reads TGCGCCAGCAGCGCGACAGGGATATCGTCCTACAATGAGCAGTTCTTC. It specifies CASSATGISSYNEQFF.

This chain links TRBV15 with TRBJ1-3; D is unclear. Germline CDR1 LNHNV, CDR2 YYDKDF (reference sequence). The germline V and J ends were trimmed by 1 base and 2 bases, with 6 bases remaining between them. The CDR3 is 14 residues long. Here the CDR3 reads CATSRVSTGNTIYF. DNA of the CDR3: TGTGCCACCAGCAGAGTCAGTACTGGAAACACCATATATTTT. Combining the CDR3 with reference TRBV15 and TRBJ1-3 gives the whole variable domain DAMVIQNPRYQVTQFGKPVTLSCSQTLNHNVMYWYQQKSSQAPKLLFHYYDKDFNNEADTPDNFQSRRPNTSFCFLDIRSPGLGDTAMYLCATSRVSTGNTIYFGEGSWLTVV.

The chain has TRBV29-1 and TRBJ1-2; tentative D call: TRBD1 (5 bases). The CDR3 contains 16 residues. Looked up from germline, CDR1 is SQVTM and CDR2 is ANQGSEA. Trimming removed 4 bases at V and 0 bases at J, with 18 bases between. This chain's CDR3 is CSVGIWGSKANYGYTF. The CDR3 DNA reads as TGCAGCGTTGGCATTTGGGGCAGCAAAGCTAACTATGGCTACACCTTC.

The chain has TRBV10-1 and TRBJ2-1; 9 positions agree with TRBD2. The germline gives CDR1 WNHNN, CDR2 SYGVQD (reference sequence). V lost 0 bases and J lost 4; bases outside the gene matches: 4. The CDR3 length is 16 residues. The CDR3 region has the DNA TGCGCCAGCAGTGAGTCGGCGGGACTAGCATACAATGAGCAGTTCTTC. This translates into CASSESAGLAYNEQFF.

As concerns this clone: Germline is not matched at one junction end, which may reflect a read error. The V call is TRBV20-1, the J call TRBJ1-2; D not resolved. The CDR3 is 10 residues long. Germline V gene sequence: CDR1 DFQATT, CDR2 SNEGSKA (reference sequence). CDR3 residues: CSADKRWVAF. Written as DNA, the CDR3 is TGCAGTGCTGACAAACGCTGGGTCGCCTTC.

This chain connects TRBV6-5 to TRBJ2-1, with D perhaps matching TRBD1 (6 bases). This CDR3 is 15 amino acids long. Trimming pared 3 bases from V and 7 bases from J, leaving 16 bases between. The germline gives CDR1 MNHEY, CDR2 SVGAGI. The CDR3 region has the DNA TGTGCCAGCAGTTATCTTCAGGGAGACAGGAATGAGCAGTTCTTC. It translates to CASSYLQGDRNEQFF.

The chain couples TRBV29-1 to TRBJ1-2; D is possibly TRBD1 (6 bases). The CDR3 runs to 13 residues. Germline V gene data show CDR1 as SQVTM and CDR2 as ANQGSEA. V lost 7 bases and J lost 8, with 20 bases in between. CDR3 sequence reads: CSAQETGSIGYTF. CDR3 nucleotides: TGCAGCGCGCAGGAAACAGGGAGCATAGGCTACACCTTC.

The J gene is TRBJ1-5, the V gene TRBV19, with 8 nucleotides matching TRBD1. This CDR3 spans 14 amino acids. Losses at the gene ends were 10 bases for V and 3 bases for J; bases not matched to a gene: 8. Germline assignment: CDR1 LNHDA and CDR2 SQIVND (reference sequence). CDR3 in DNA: TGTGCCATTTGGACAGGGTGGGTCAATCAGCCCCAGCATTTT. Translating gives CAIWTGWVNQPQHF.

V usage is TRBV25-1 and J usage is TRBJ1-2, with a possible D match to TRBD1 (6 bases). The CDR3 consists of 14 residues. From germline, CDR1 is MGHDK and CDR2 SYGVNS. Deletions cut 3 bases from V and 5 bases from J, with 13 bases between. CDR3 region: CASSDWTAEYGYTF. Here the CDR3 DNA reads TGTGCCAGCAGTGATTGGACAGCTGAATATGGCTACACCTTC.

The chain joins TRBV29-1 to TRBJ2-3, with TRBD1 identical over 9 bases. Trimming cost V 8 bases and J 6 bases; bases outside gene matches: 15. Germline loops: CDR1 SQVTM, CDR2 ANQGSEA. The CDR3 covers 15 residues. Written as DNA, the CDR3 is TGCAGCTCATCCGGGACAGGGTCCCCCGAGGATACGCAGTATTTT. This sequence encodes CSSSGTGSPEDTQYF.

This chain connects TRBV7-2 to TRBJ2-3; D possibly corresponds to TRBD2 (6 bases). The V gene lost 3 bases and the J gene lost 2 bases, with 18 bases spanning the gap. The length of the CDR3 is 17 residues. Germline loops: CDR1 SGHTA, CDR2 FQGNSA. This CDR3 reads CASSLLRGGTYTDTQYF. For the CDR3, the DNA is TGTGCCAGCAGCTTGCTAAGGGGCGGGACCTACACAGATACGCAGTATTTT.